Following are 11 T cell receptor beta chains from one sample sequenced in a study of cytomegalovirus exposure and HLA in healthy donors. With 60 Vbeta and 13 Jbeta primers, the PCR was carried out. Sequenced by immunoSEQ multiplex PCR; TCRdb stores in-frame clones only, minus some. The repertoire shows under 150,000 clones; the top ten hold approximately 2.4%. Sequencing used PBMCs. The receptor set was obtained from a man aged 35 to 55 in good health and CMV-seronegative.

The V gene is TRBV6-5, the J gene TRBJ2-5; 7 bases fit TRBD1. J was trimmed by 5 bases and V by 5 bases; bases with no gene match: 11. This CDR3 comprises 15 residues. Looked up from germline, CDR1 is MNHEY and CDR2 is SVGAGI. The CDR3 sequence is CASSKTRQGPETQYF. The CDR3 DNA reads as TGTGCCAGCAGTAAAACCCGACAGGGTCCCGAGACCCAGTACTTC.

The chain employs TRBV7-9 and TRBJ2-2; 12 bases are shared with TRBD1. The CDR3 has 16 residues. Germline V CDR1 and CDR2: SEHNR, FQNEAQ (reference sequence). Unmatched junction bases numbered 7, after V lost 6 bases and J lost 5 bases. The CDR3 is CASRGQGAGWTGELFF. The CDR3 bases are TGTGCCAGCAGGGGACAGGGGGCCGGGTGGACCGGGGAGCTGTTTTTT.

The chain couples TRBV29-1 to TRBJ1-4, with a tentative D call TRBD1 (6 bases). Germline values: CDR1 SQVTM, CDR2 ANQGSEA. V was shortened by 7 bases and J by 12 bases, with 21 bases between the two germline ends. The CDR3 extends over 13 amino acids. CDR3 amino acids: CSASGLGKGELFF. Here the CDR3 DNA reads TGCAGCGCCTCAGGCCTGGGCAAGGGGGAACTGTTTTTT.

The rearrangement joins TRBV5-5 to TRBJ1-4; 7 bases map to TRBD1. J was trimmed by 3 bases and V by 4 bases; bases with no gene match: 9. Germline V lookup: CDR1 SGHKS, CDR2 YYEKEE (reference sequence). This CDR3 is 16 amino acids long. The CDR3 DNA is TGTGCCAGCAGCATGGTGACAGGGTTTGCTAATGAAAAACTGTTTTTT. Translating gives CASSMVTGFANEKLFF. Full variable domain (missing parts from reference TRBV5-5 and TRBJ1-4): DAGVTQSPTHLIKTRGQQVTLRCSPISGHKSVSWYQQVLGQGPQFIFQYYEKEERGRGNFPDRFSARQFPNYSSELNVNALLLGDSALYLCASSMVTGFANEKLFFGSGTQLSVL.

V usage is TRBV7-2 and J usage is TRBJ1-2; weak D call: TRBD1 (6 bases). The V gene's germline CDR1 is SGHTA and CDR2 FQGNSA. Trimming took 0 bases from V and 2 from J, leaving 7 bases between them. The CDR3 is made up of 14 amino acids. CDR3 in amino acids: CASSLAGQNYGYTF. The CDR3 DNA follows: TGTGCCAGCAGCTTAGCTGGACAGAACTATGGCTACACCTTC.

The chain has TRBV5-6 and TRBJ2-5, with 7 nucleotides matching TRBD2. After removal of 3 bases from V and 0 bases from J, the junction contained 8 bases not matched to a gene. In germline, CDR1 is SGHDT, CDR2 YYEEEE. The CDR3 length is 16 residues. CDR3 protein: CASSYSSGHYQETQYF. In DNA form, the CDR3 reads TGTGCCAGCAGCTACTCTAGCGGACACTACCAAGAGACCCAGTACTTC.

This chain joins TRBV9 and TRBJ1-2; 8 bases are shared with TRBD1. Germline V gene sequence: CDR1 SGDLS, CDR2 YYNGEE. V shed 0 bases and J 8 bases; nucleotides not matched to a gene: 6. The CDR3 is 14 residues long. CDR3 nucleotide sequence: TGTGCCAGCAGCGTAGTATCAGGGGGCGAGGGCTACACCTTC. This translates into CASSVVSGGEGYTF.

The chain carries TRBV2 and TRBJ2-5; 9 nucleotides match TRBD2. The CDR3 has 17 amino acids. The V and J ends lost 6 bases and 1 base, in that order; junction bases with no gene match: 12. Looked up from germline, CDR1 is SNHLY and CDR2 is FYNNEI. The CDR3 DNA reads as TGTGCCAGCAGGATGAGCTCTGGCGGGGGGGCCCAAGAGACCCAGTACTTC. It translates to CASRMSSGGGAQETQYF.

The rearrangement links TRBV5-4 to TRBJ2-3; TRBD2 agrees at 8 bases. The ends lost 2 bases at V and 2 bases at J; junction bases unmatched: 4. CDR1 and CDR2 from the germline V gene are SGHNT and YYREEE (reference sequence). The CDR3 totals 15 residues. The CDR3 sequence: CASSFKAGATDTQYF. The DNA for the CDR3 is TGTGCCAGCAGCTTCAAAGCGGGGGCCACAGATACGCAGTATTTT.

The rearrangement links TRBV7-8 to TRBJ1-5; D is ambiguous. Germline V gives CDR1 SGHVS, CDR2 FQNEAQ. V was pared by 4 bases and J by 3 bases, with 10 bases between. This CDR3 is 14 amino acids long. The CDR3 loop is CASSYNGVNQPQHF. As DNA, the CDR3 is TGTGCCAGCAGCTACAACGGGGTCAATCAGCCCCAGCATTTT.

J is TRBJ2-7 and V is TRBV14; TRBD2 is a possible D gene (6 bases). V lost 4 bases and J lost 7, with 17 bases in between. Germline V gene sequence: CDR1 SGHDN, CDR2 FVKESK. CDR3 size: 14 residues. CDR3 bases: TGTGCCAGCAGCCCCAGGAGGGGTTTTGGGGAGCAGTACTTC. Translated, it gives CASSPRRGFGEQYF.